This TCR beta chain came from a study of blood T cell repertoires in COVID-19. On the study more broadly: PBMCs, B-cell-depleted T cells, or T cells provided the cDNA or gDNA that made up the material.

This table comes from immunoSEQ multiplex PCR, and its TCRdb copy is limited to in-frame clones, with some not included. The data contain around 300,000 clones, approximately 91% of them singletons. This clonotype originated in a man aged 45-60 years with acute or convalescent COVID-19. Specimen: peripheral blood.

CDR3 protein: CASSEGGTFTFNYGYTF. The CDR3 DNA reads TGTGCCAGCAGTGAAGGGGGGACATTTACCTTTAACTATGGCTACACCTTC. This chain uses TRBV6-1 with TRBJ1-2; tentatively, D is TRBD1 (6 bases). Trimming removed 1 base from V and 1 base from J, with 16 bases in between. CDR3 size: 17 residues. The germline CDR1 and CDR2 sequences are MNHNS and SASEGT.